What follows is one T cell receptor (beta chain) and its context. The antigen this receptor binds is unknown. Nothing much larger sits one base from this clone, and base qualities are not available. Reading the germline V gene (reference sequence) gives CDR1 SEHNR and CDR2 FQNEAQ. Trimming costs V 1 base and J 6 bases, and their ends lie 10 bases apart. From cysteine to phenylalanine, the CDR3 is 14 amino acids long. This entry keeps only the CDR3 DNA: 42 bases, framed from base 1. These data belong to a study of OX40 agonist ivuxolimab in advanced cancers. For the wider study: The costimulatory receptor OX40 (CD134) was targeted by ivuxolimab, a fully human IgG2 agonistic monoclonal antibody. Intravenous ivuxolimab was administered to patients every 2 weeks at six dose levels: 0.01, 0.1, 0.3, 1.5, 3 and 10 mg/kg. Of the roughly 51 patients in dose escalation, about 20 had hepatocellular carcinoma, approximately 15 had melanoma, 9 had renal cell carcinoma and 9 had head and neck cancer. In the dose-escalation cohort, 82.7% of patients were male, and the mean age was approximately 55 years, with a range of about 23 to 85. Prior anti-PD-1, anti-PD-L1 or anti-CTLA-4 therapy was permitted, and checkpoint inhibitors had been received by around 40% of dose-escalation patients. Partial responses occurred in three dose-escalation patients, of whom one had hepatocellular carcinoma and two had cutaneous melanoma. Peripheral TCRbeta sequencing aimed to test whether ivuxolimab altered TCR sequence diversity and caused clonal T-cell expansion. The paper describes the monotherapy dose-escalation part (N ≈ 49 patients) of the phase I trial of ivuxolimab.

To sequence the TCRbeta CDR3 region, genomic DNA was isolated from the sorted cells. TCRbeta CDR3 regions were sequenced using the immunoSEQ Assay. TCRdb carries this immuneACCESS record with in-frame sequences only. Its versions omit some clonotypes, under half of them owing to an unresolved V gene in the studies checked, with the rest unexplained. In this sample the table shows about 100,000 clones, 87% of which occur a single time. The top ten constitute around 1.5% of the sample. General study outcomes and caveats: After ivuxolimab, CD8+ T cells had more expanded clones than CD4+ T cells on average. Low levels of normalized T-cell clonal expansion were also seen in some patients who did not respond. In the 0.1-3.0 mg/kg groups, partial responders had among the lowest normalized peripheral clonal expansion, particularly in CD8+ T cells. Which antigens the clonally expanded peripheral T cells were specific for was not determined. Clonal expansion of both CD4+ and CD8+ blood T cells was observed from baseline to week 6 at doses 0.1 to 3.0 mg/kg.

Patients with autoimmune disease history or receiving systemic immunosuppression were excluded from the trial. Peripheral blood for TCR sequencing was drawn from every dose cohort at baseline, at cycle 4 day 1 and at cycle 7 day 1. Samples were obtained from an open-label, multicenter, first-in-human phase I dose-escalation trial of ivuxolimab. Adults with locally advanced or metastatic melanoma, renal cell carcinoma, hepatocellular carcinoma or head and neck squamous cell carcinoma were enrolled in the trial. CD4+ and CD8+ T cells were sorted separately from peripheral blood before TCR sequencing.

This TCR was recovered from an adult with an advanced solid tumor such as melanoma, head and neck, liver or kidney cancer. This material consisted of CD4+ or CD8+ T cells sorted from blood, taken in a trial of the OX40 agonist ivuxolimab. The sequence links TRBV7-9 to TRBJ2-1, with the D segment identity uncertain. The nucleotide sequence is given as TGTGCCAGCAGCTTAGAGGGCAGGTCCAATGAGCAGTTCTTC. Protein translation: CASSLEGRSNEQFF.